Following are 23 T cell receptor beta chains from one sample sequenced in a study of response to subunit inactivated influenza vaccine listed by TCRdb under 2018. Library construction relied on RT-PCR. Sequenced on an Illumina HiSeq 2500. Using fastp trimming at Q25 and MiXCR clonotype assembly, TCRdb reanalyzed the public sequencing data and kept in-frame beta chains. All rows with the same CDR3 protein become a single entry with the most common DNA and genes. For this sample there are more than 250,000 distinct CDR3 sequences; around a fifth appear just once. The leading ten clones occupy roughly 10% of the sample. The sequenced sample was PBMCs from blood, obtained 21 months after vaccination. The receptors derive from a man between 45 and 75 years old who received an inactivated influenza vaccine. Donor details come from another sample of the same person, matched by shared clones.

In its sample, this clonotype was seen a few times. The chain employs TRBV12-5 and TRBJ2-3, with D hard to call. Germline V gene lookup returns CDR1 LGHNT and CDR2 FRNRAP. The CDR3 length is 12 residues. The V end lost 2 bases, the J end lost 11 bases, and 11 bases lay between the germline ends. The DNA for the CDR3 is TGTGCTAGTGGTTTGCCCGCCGCCGAGCAGTATTTT. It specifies CASGLPAAEQYF.

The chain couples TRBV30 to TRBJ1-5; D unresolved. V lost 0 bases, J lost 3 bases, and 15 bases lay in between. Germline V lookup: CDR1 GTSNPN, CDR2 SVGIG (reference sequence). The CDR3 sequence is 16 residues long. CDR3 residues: CAWSVQAATFNQPQHF. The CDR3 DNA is TGTGCCTGGAGTGTACAAGCGGCCACTTTCAATCAGCCCCAGCATTTT. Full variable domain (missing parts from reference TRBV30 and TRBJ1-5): SQTIHQWPATLVQPVGSPLSLECTVEGTSNPNLYWYRQAAGRGLQLLFYSVGIGQISSEVPQNLSASRPQDRQFILSSKKLLLSDSGFYLCAWSVQAATFNQPQHFGDGTRLSIL.

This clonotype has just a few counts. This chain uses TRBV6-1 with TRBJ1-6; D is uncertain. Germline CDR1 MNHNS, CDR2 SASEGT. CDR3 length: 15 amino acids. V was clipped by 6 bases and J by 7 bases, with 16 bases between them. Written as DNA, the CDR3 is TGTGCCAGCAGCCCTTTAGGTGTTTCGAATTCACCCCTCCACTTT. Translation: CASSPLGVSNSPLHF.

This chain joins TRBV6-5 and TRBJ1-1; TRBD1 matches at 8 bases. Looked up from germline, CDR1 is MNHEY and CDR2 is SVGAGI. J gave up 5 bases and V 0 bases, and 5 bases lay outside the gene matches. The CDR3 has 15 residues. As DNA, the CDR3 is TGTGCCAGCAGTTACTCGAGACAGGGGAGTACTGAAGCTTTCTTT. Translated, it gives CASSYSRQGSTEAFF.

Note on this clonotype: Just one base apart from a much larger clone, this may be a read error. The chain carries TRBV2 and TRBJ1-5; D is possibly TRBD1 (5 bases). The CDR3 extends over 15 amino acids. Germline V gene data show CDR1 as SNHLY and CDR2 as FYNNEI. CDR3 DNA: TGTGCCAGCAGACGATCAGGGCATAGCAATCAGCCCCGGCATTTT. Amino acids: CASRRSGHSNQPRHF.

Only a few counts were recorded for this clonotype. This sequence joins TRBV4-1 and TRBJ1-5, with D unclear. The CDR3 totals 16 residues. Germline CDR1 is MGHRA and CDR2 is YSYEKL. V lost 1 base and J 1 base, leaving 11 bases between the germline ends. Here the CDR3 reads CASSQVPGTSNQPQHF. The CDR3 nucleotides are TGCGCCAGCAGCCAAGTACCGGGTACAAGCAATCAGCCCCAGCATTTT.

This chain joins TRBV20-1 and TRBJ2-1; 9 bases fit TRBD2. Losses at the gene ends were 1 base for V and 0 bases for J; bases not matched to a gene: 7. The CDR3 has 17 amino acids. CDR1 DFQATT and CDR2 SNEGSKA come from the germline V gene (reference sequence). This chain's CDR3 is CSARGSGGTFSYNEQFF. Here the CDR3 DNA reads TGCAGTGCTAGAGGGAGCGGGGGGACCTTCTCCTACAATGAGCAGTTCTTC.

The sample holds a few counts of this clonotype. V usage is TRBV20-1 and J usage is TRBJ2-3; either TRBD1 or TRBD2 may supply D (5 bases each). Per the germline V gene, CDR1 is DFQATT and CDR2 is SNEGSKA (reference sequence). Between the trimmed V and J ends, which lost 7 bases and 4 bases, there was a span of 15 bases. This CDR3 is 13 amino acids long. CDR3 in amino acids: CSGDARGSDTQYF. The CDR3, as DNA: TGCAGTGGGGACGCTCGGGGTTCAGATACGCAGTATTTT.

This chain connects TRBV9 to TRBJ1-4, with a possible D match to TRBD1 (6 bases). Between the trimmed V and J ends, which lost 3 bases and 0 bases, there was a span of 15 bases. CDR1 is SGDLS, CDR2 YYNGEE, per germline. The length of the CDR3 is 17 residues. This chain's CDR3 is CASSEAPGGSTNEKLFF. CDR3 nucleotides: TGTGCCAGCAGCGAGGCACCGGGGGGCTCAACTAATGAAAAACTGTTTTTT.

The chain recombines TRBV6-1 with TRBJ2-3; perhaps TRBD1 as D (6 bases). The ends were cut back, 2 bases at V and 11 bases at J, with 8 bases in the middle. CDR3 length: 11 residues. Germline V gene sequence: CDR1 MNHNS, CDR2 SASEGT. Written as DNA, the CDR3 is TGTGCCAGCAGTGAACGGGACAAGCAGTATTTT. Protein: CASSERDKQYF.

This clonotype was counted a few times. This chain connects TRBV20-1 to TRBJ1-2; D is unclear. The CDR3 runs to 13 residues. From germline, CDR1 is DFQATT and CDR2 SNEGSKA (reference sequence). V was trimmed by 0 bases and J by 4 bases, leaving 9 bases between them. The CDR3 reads CSARDQVSYGYTF. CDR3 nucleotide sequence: TGCAGTGCTAGAGATCAAGTCTCCTATGGCTACACCTTC.

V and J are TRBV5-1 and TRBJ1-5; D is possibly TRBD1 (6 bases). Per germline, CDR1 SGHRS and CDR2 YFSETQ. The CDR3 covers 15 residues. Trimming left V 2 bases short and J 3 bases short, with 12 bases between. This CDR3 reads CASSLGGTPNQPQHF. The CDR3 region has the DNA TGCGCCAGCAGCTTAGGGGGGACGCCCAATCAGCCCCAGCATTTT.

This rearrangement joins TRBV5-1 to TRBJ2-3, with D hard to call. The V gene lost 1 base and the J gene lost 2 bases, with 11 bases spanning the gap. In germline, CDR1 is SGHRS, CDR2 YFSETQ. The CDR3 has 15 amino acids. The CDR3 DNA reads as TGCGCCAGCAGCTTGATCGCTGTACACACAGATACGCAGTATTTT. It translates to CASSLIAVHTDTQYF.

CDR3 residues: CASTPDRGLYGYTF. CDR3 nucleotides: TGTGCCAGTACTCCCGACAGGGGGCTTTACGGCTACACCTTC. The chain is built from TRBV19 and TRBJ1-2, with 10 bases matching TRBD1. CDR3 length equals 14 residues. V dropped 7 bases and J dropped 8; count of bases not matched to a gene: 10. From germline, CDR1 is LNHDA and CDR2 SQIVND (reference sequence).

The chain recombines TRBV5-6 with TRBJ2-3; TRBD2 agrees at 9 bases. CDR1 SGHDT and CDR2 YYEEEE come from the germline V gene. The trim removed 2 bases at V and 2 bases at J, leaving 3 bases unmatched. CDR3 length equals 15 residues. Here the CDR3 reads CASSFGLANTDTQYF. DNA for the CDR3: TGTGCCAGCAGCTTTGGACTAGCGAACACAGATACGCAGTATTTT. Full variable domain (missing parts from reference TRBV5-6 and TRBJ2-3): DAGVTQSPTHLIKTRGQQVTLRCSPKSGHDTVSWYQQALGQGPQFIFQYYEEEERQRGNFPDRFSGHQFPNYSSELNVNALLLGDSALYLCASSFGLANTDTQYFGPGTRLTVL.

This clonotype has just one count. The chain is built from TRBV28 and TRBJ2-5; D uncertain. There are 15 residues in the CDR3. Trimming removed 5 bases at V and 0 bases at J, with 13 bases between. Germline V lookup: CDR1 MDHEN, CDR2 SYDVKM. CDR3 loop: CASSDLSAYQETQYF. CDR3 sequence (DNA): TGTGCCAGCAGTGACCTGTCGGCGTACCAAGAGACCCAGTACTTC. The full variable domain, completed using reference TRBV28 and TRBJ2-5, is DVKVTQSSRYLVKRTGEKVFLECVQDMDHENMFWYRQDPGLGLRLIYFSYDVKMKEKGDIPEGYSVSREKKERFSLILESASTNQTSMYLCASSDLSAYQETQYFGPGTRLLVL.

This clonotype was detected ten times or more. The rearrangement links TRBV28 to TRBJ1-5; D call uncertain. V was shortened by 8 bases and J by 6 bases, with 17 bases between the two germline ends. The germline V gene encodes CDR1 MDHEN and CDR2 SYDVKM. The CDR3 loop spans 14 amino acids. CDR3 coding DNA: TGTGCCAGCTCTTGGGCGGGTGAAGTTCAGCCCCAGCATTTT. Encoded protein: CASSWAGEVQPQHF.

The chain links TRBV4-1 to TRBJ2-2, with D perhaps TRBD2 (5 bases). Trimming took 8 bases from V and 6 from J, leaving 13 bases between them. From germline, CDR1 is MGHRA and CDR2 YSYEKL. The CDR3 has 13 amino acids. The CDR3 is CASGSAAAGELFF. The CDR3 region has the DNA TGCGCCAGCGGCTCAGCGGCGGCCGGGGAGCTGTTTTTT.

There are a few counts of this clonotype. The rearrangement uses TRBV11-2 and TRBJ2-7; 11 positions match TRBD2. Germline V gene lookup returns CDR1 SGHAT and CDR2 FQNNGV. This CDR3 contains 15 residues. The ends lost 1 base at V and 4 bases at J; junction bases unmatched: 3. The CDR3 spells CASSLGLAGTYEQYF. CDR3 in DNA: TGTGCCAGCAGCTTAGGACTAGCGGGGACTTACGAGCAGTACTTC.

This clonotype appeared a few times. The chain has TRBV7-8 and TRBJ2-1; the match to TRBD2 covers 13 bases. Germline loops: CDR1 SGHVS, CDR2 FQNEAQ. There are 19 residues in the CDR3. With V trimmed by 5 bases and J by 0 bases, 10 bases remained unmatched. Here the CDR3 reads CASSPRLAGGRSSYNEQFF. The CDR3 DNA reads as TGTGCCAGCAGCCCCCGACTAGCGGGGGGACGAAGCTCCTACAATGAGCAGTTCTTC.

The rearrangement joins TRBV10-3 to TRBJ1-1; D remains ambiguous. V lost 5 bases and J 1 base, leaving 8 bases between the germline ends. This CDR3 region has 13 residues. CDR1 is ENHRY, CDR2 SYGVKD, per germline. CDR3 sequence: CAISNNGNTEAFF. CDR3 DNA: TGTGCCATCAGTAACAACGGGAACACTGAAGCTTTCTTT.

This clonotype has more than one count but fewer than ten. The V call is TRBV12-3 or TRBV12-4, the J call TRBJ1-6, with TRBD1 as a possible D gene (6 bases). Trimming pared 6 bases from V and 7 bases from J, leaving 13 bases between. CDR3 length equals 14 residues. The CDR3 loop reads CASRPGTQNSPLHF. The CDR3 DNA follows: TGTGCCAGCAGACCCGGGACACAGAATTCACCCCTCCACTTT.

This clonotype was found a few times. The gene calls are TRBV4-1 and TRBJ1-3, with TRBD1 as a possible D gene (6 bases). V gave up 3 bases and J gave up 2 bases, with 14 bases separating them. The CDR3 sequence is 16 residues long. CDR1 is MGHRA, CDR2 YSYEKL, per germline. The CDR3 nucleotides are TGCGCCAGCAGCCAGGCCCGCGGGACAACTGGAAACACCATATATTTT. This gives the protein CASSQARGTTGNTIYF.